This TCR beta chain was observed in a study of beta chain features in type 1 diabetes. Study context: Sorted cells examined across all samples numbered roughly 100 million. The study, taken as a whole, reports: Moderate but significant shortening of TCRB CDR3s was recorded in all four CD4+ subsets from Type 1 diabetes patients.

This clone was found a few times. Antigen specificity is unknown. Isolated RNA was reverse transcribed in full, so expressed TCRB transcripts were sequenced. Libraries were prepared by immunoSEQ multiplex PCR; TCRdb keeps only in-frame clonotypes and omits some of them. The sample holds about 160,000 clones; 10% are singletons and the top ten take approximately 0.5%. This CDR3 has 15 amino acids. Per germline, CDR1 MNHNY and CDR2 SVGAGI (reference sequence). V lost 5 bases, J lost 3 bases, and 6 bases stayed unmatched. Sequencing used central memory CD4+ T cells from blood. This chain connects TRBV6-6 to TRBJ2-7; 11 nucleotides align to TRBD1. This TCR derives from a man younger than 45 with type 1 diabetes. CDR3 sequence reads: CASSDRTGGSYEQYF. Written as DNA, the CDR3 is TGTGCCAGCAGTGATCGGACAGGGGGCAGCTACGAGCAGTACTTC.